These 8 T cell receptor beta chains share one sample of origin, sequenced in a study of blood T cell repertoires in COVID-19. Some clones are missing from TCRdb's copy, which holds only in-frame ones; the method was immunoSEQ multiplex PCR. Here the sample spans 240,000 or so clones, roughly 82% being singletons. The sequenced material came from PBMCs or T cells enriched from blood (not recorded which). The receptors originated from a woman in her fifties or sixties who had recovered from COVID-19.

This chain connects TRBV11-2 to TRBJ2-2; the D gene is possibly TRBD1 (5 bases). Germline-derived CDR1 and CDR2 are SGHAT and FQNNGV. V shed 1 base and J shed 2 bases, with 14 bases lying between them. This CDR3 contains 17 residues. This CDR3 reads CASSLVLGHINTGELFF. The DNA of the CDR3 is TGTGCCAGCAGCTTAGTCCTCGGACATATTAACACCGGGGAGCTGTTTTTT.

This clone came up once. The chain couples TRBV13 to TRBJ2-3; TRBD2 matches at 14 bases. Unmatched junction bases numbered 11, after V lost 5 bases and J lost 4 bases. Germline V lookup: CDR1 PRHDT, CDR2 FYEKMQ (reference sequence). CDR3 length: 18 amino acids. The CDR3 is CASSLRLAGGLGADTQYF. The CDR3 DNA sequence: TGTGCCAGCAGCCTCCGACTAGCGGGAGGGCTCGGGGCAGATACGCAGTATTTT.

The chain is built from TRBV6-5 and TRBJ1-1, with 9 bases aligning to TRBD1. Germline loops: CDR1 MNHEY, CDR2 SVGAGI. CDR3 length equals 13 residues. The trim removed 10 bases at V and 12 bases at J, leaving 15 bases unmatched. CDR3 nucleotides: TGTGCCACCACTTATAGGGACAGGGATTTAACTTTCTTT. Translated: CATTYRDRDLTFF.

The genes are TRBV27 and TRBJ1-4; 7 nucleotides align to TRBD1. This CDR3 is built from 15 residues. Germline-derived CDR1 and CDR2 are MNHEY and SMNVEV (reference sequence). Trimming cost V 1 base and J 8 bases; bases outside gene matches: 7. CDR3: CASSLWAGGKEKLFF. The DNA for the CDR3 is TGTGCCAGCAGTTTATGGGCAGGGGGAAAGGAAAAACTGTTTTTT.

CDR3 DNA: TGTGCCAGCAGCCAAGAAATAGCAGCCGCGCGGGAGCAGTACTTC. Protein: CASSQEIAAAREQYF. J is TRBJ2-7 and V is TRBV4-2; D remains unclear. The V end lost 0 bases, the J end lost 7 bases, and 16 bases lay between the germline ends. Per germline, CDR1 LGHNA and CDR2 YNFKEQ. The CDR3 is 15 amino acids.

The chain employs TRBV13 and TRBJ1-4; maybe TRBD1 (5 bases). The CDR3 length is 17 residues. The V end lost 0 bases, the J end lost 2 bases, and 13 bases lay between the germline ends. CDR1 is PRHDT and CDR2 is FYEKMQ in the germline V gene (reference sequence). As DNA, the CDR3 is TGTGCCAGCAGCTTAGGCCTCAGGGTGCTGACTAATGAAAAACTGTTTTTT. It codes for CASSLGLRVLTNEKLFF.

The rearrangement joins TRBV4-3 to TRBJ1-6; tentatively, D is TRBD1 (6 bases). The germline CDR1 and CDR2 sequences are LGHNA and YSLEER. The V gene lost 0 bases and the J gene lost 5 bases, with 8 bases spanning the gap. CDR3 length: 15 residues. CDR3 sequence reads: CASSQDHRDNSPLHF. The CDR3 nucleotides read TGCGCCAGCAGCCAAGATCACAGGGATAATTCACCCCTCCACTTT.

V usage is TRBV6-5 and J usage is TRBJ1-2, with 8 positions matching TRBD1. The V gene end was trimmed by 7 bases and the J gene end by 0 bases; junction bases not matched to a gene: 7. CDR1 MNHEY and CDR2 SVGAGI come from the germline V gene. This CDR3 spans 15 amino acids. The CDR3 here is CASTLTGGANYGYTF. Written as DNA, the CDR3 is TGTGCCAGCACCTTAACAGGGGGAGCTAACTATGGCTACACCTTC.